A single sample gave rise to the 16 T cell receptor beta chains below, sequenced in a study of OX40 agonist ivuxolimab in advanced cancers. TCRdb's copy holds only in-frame clones and misses some; the assay was immunoSEQ multiplex PCR. This table holds around 62,000 clones, 70% to 90% found once. The sample here was CD4+ or CD8+ T cells sorted from blood, taken in a trial of the OX40 agonist ivuxolimab. Receptor source: an adult with an advanced solid tumor such as melanoma, head and neck, liver or kidney cancer.

In this sample, this clone turned up once. The V and J genes are TRBV6-5 and TRBJ1-1; TRBD1 might be the D (5 bases). This CDR3 is 13 amino acids long. Trimming pared 3 bases from V and 6 bases from J, leaving 11 bases between. Germline CDR1 and CDR2: MNHEY and SVGAGI. CDR3 nucleotides: TGTGCCAGCAGTTATCAGGGTATGGCTGAAGCTTTCTTT. Its protein product is CASSYQGMAEAFF.

CDR3 region: CASSRGGWYGYTF. The CDR3 nucleotides are TGTGCCAGCAGCCGAGGGGGCTGGTATGGCTACACCTTC. The rearrangement uses TRBV9 and TRBJ1-2; the match to TRBD1 covers 7 bases. This CDR3 is 13 amino acids long. Germline values: CDR1 SGDLS, CDR2 YYNGEE. The J segment lost 5 bases and the V segment lost 4 bases, leaving 5 bases of the junction unmatched.

This chain uses TRBV11-2 with TRBJ2-4; possibly TRBD1 for D (5 bases). Germline V gene sequence: CDR1 SGHAT, CDR2 FQNNGV. The CDR3 contains 14 residues. Trimming pared 4 bases from V and 3 bases from J, leaving 10 bases between. This CDR3 is CASSSPRDKNIQYF. In DNA, the CDR3 is TGTGCCAGCAGCTCACCCAGGGACAAAAACATTCAGTACTTC.

The rearrangement uses TRBV7-9 and TRBJ1-2; the D gene is possibly TRBD1 (5 bases). This CDR3 is 14 amino acids long. Trimming took off 4 bases at V and 11 bases at J, with 20 bases between the two ends. Germline CDR1 and CDR2: SEHNR and FQNEAQ (reference sequence). In DNA, the CDR3 is TGTGCCAGCAGCTCCCCGGGGGTGGAGTATCTGTACACCTTC. Its translation: CASSSPGVEYLYTF.

V usage is TRBV6-6 and J usage is TRBJ2-1, with TRBD1 matching over 9 bases. J lost 6 bases, V lost 5 bases, and 8 bases had no gene match. The CDR3 has 15 residues. Germline loops: CDR1 MNHNY, CDR2 SVGAGI (reference sequence). CDR3 nucleotide sequence: TGTGCCAGCAGTCCCCTCCACAGGGGGCGCAATGAGCAGTTCTTC. The encoded protein is CASSPLHRGRNEQFF.

The chain recombines TRBV12-5 with TRBJ1-5; 7 bases fit TRBD1. The CDR3 runs to 13 residues. CDR1 and CDR2 (germline): LGHNT, FRNRAP. With V trimmed by 8 bases and J by 4 bases, 5 bases remained unmatched. The chain's CDR3 is CASQQGWNQPQHF. The CDR3, as DNA: TGTGCTAGTCAACAGGGGTGGAATCAGCCCCAGCATTTT.

The gene calls are TRBV5-8 and TRBJ2-2; D unresolved. CDR1 is SGHTS, CDR2 YDEGEE, per germline. There are 18 residues in the CDR3. The V end was cut by 4 bases, the J end by 2 bases, with 21 bases between. The CDR3 DNA reads as TGTGCCAGCAGCCCGGCTCCGCAGAGAGGCAAAAACACCGGGGAGCTGTTTTTT. It yields the protein CASSPAPQRGKNTGELFF.

The V gene is TRBV4-2, the J gene TRBJ1-3; D gene uncertain. CDR3 length: 16 amino acids. V lost 0 bases and J lost 2, with 11 bases in between. Germline CDR1 reads LGHNA; CDR2 reads YNFKEQ. The DNA of the CDR3 is TGTGCCAGCAGCCAAGAGGGCAGGATCACTGGAAACACCATATATTTT. Residues: CASSQEGRITGNTIYF.

The J gene is TRBJ1-5, the V gene TRBV9, with a tentative D call TRBD1 (5 bases). V was clipped by 4 bases and J by 2 bases, with 10 bases between them. Germline CDR1 SGDLS, CDR2 YYNGEE. The CDR3 is 14 residues long. The CDR3 DNA follows: TGTGCCAGCAGCACTGGGGGGGGCAATCAGCCCCAGCATTTT. It translates to CASSTGGGNQPQHF.

The V and J genes are TRBV4-1 and TRBJ1-2; 8 nucleotides align to TRBD1. CDR1 is MGHRA and CDR2 is YSYEKL in the germline V gene. CDR3 length equals 16 residues. Losses at the gene ends were 2 bases for V and 2 bases for J; bases not matched to a gene: 7. CDR3 protein: CASSQPGTGRNYGYTF. CDR3 bases: TGCGCCAGCAGCCAACCCGGGACAGGCCGCAACTATGGCTACACCTTC.

V and J are TRBV4-3 and TRBJ2-2; weak D call: TRBD1 (6 bases). V lost 1 base, J lost 6 bases, and 18 bases lay in between. The V gene's germline CDR1 is LGHNA and CDR2 YSLEER. The CDR3 consists of 17 residues. The CDR3 spells CASSQGIGGAFAGELFF. The CDR3 nucleotides read TGCGCCAGCAGCCAAGGGATAGGGGGAGCCTTTGCCGGGGAGCTGTTTTTT.

This clone has only a few counts. The V and J genes are TRBV7-8 and TRBJ1-2; 7 nucleotides match TRBD1. The length of the CDR3 is 13 residues. The germline gives CDR1 SGHVS, CDR2 FQNEAQ. With 6 bases clipped from V and 8 bases from J, the junction kept 9 bases outside the gene matches. CDR3 protein: CASSYGETGGYTF. The CDR3 bases are TGTGCCAGCAGTTATGGGGAGACAGGGGGCTACACCTTC.

The J gene is TRBJ2-5, the V gene TRBV5-1, with 10 bases matching TRBD2. The V gene's germline CDR1 is SGHRS and CDR2 YFSETQ. Losses at the gene ends were 0 bases for V and 5 bases for J; bases not matched to a gene: 4. There are 15 residues in the CDR3. The CDR3 loop reads CASSLEGTSAETQYF. CDR3 sequence (DNA): TGCGCCAGCAGCTTGGAGGGGACTAGCGCGGAGACCCAGTACTTC.

The V and J genes are TRBV4-1 and TRBJ2-5, with 14 bases aligning to TRBD2. With 3 bases clipped from V and 3 bases from J, the junction kept 3 bases outside the gene matches. CDR1 MGHRA and CDR2 YSYEKL come from the germline V gene. The CDR3 is made up of 16 amino acids. This CDR3 is CASSQVGLAGEETQYF. CDR3 bases: TGCGCCAGCAGCCAGGTGGGACTAGCGGGGGAAGAGACCCAGTACTTC.

The gene calls are TRBV2 and TRBJ2-4; tentatively, D is TRBD2 (8 bases). This CDR3 comprises 15 residues. The germline CDR1 and CDR2 sequences are SNHLY and FYNNEI. Trimming stripped 7 bases from V and 6 bases from J, with 19 bases between. In DNA form, the CDR3 reads TGTGCCAGCACCCAGGAGGGGGCGGGGGGAAACATTCAGTACTTC. It encodes CASTQEGAGGNIQYF.

This clone was picked up a small number of times. The rearrangement links TRBV4-2 to TRBJ1-1; 8 bases map to TRBD1. Trimming took 7 bases from V and 1 from J; bases not matched to a gene: 2. The CDR3 runs 13 residues. The germline V gene has CDR1 LGHNA and CDR2 YNFKEQ. The CDR3 nucleotides are TGTGCCAGCAAAGGGACAGGGAACACTGAAGCTTTCTTT. It yields the protein CASKGTGNTEAFF.